Each of the 28 T cell receptor beta chains below was sequenced from the same sample in a study of neurological immune-mediated disorders. TCRdb itself ran the 5' RACE reads through MiXCR, one entry per CDR3 protein. This table holds about 50,000 distinct CDR3 sequences, around 17% found once. The sample taken for sequencing was PBMCs. The receptors come from a man in his fifties or sixties in good health.

There are many counts of this clonotype. The CDR3 protein is CASSPRSAGSSYEQYF. The DNA for the CDR3 is TGCGCCAGCAGCCCCAGGTCAGCGGGTAGCTCCTACGAGCAGTACTTC. The J gene is TRBJ2-7, the V gene TRBV5-1, with D tentatively TRBD2 (6 bases). Germline lookup yields CDR1 SGHRS and CDR2 YFSETQ. V was pared by 4 bases and J by 0 bases, with 17 bases between. The CDR3 sequence is 16 residues long.

This clonotype has a count of ten or more. The chain links TRBV20-1 to TRBJ1-5, with 7 bases matching TRBD1. This CDR3 has 14 residues. The junction had 10 bases not matched to a gene; V was cut back by 6 bases and J by 5 bases. Looked up from germline, CDR1 is DFQATT and CDR2 is SNEGSKA (reference sequence). The chain's CDR3 is CSASPAGTDQPQHF. CDR3 nucleotides: TGCAGTGCAAGCCCGGCAGGGACAGATCAGCCCCAGCATTTT.

The sample holds a few counts of this clonotype. V usage is TRBV5-1 and J usage is TRBJ2-3; D is unresolved. The CDR3 runs 14 residues. CDR1 is SGHRS, CDR2 YFSETQ, per germline. V lost 0 bases and J lost 6, with 11 bases in between. The CDR3 nucleotides read TGCGCCAGCAGCTTGGGAGATATTACGGATACGCAGTATTTT. This gives the protein CASSLGDITDTQYF. Full variable domain (missing parts from reference TRBV5-1 and TRBJ2-3): KAGVTQTPRYLIKTRGQQVTLSCSPISGHRSVSWYQQTPGQGLQFLFEYFSETQRNKGNFPGRFSGRQFSNSRSEMNVSTLELGDSALYLCASSLGDITDTQYFGPGTRLTVL.

This clonotype came up many times. This chain joins TRBV5-1 and TRBJ2-3, with TRBD2 matching over 7 bases. The germline V gene encodes CDR1 SGHRS and CDR2 YFSETQ. V lost 0 bases, J lost 2 bases, and 6 bases stayed unmatched. The CDR3 runs 16 residues. For the CDR3, the DNA is TGCGCCAGCAGCTTGGATGGGAGCGGGGTCACAGATACGCAGTATTTT. The encoded protein is CASSLDGSGVTDTQYF.

This clonotype was recorded only once. Given a much more abundant clone one base away, this may be a read error. V gene TRBV3-1 combines with J gene TRBJ2-1; maybe TRBD2 (6 bases). The CDR3 contains 14 residues. In germline, CDR1 is LGHDT, CDR2 YNNKEL (reference sequence). As DNA, the CDR3 is TGTGCCAGCAGCCAAGTGAATCGGGCGGAGGGTGCGTTATTC. Translation: CASSQVNRAEGALF.

The sample holds many counts of this clonotype. V gene TRBV6-2 or TRBV6-3 combines with J gene TRBJ2-6, with D uncertain. This CDR3 is 15 amino acids long. CDR1 MNHEY and CDR2 SVGEGT come from the germline V gene. V was shortened by 5 bases and J by 0 bases, with 8 bases between the two germline ends. CDR3 nucleotides: TGTGCCAGCAGTCAACAGTACTCTGGGGCCAACGTCCTGACTTTC. Its protein product is CASSQQYSGANVLTF.

At least ten counts were recorded for this clonotype. The V and J genes are TRBV5-1 and TRBJ2-5; a weak D match, TRBD2 (7 bases). CDR3 length: 17 residues. V was shortened by 2 bases and J by 5 bases, with 22 bases between the two germline ends. CDR1 SGHRS and CDR2 YFSETQ come from the germline V gene. The DNA for the CDR3 is TGCGCCAGCAGCTTCGTCGCCTGGGGGGGCCCCACGGAGACCCAGTACTTC. Translation gives CASSFVAWGGPTETQYF.

Details on this clonotype: A much larger clone sits a single nucleotide away, making a read error possible. The CDR3 DNA follows: TGTGCCAGCAGTTCGGGACAGGGGGTGCAGAAGACCCAGTACTTC. This codes for CASSSGQGVQKTQYF. The chain recombines TRBV12-3 or TRBV12-4 with TRBJ2-5; 11 bases are a match to TRBD1. The V segment lost 4 bases and the J segment 6 bases; nucleotides outside the gene matches: 7. There are 15 residues in the CDR3.

Ten or more counts support this clonotype. Since a much larger clone is just one base distant, this may be a read error. The chain's CDR3 is CASSLAGQTNVLTF. The CDR3 nucleotides are TGTGCCAGCAGCTTGGCCGGTCAAACCAACGTCCTGACTTTC. The chain recombines TRBV7-2 with TRBJ2-6; unclear D gene. The CDR3 covers 14 residues. CDR1 and CDR2 (germline): SGHTA, FQGNSA. V was shortened by 3 bases and J by 8 bases, with 11 bases between the two germline ends.

Points on this clonotype: A read error is possible here, since a much larger clone lies one base away. This chain connects TRBV21-1 to TRBJ2-3; TRBD1, the table's D call, was not compared with the DNA. TRBV21-1 is a pseudogene segment. This CDR3 has 15 amino acids. This CDR3 is CANSKGGVPTDTQYF. As DNA, the CDR3 is TGTGCCAACAGCAAAGGAGGGGTACCCACAGATACGCAGTATTTT.

This clonotype came up many times. The chain recombines TRBV6-1 with TRBJ2-1, with 10 bases fitting TRBD2. The CDR3 length is 15 residues. Germline-derived CDR1 and CDR2 are MNHNS and SASEGT. The ends lost 1 base at V and 8 bases at J; junction bases unmatched: 5. The CDR3 DNA follows: TGTGCCAGCAGTGAAGACGGGCTAGCGGGAGATGAGCAGTTCTTC. Residues: CASSEDGLAGDEQFF.

Only a few counts were recorded for this clonotype. This rearrangement joins TRBV5-1 to TRBJ2-1; TRBD2 matches 8 bases. The V segment lost 2 bases and the J segment 7 bases; nucleotides outside the gene matches: 23. This CDR3 contains 20 residues. CDR1 and CDR2 (germline): SGHRS, YFSETQ. CDR3 sequence reads: CASSFRQINFAGGHPNEQFF. DNA for the CDR3: TGCGCCAGCAGCTTTCGACAGATAAATTTTGCGGGAGGCCATCCGAATGAGCAGTTCTTC. Drawing the rest from reference TRBV5-1 and TRBJ2-1, the complete variable domain is KAGVTQTPRYLIKTRGQQVTLSCSPISGHRSVSWYQQTPGQGLQFLFEYFSETQRNKGNFPGRFSGRQFSNSRSEMNVSTLELGDSALYLCASSFRQINFAGGHPNEQFFGPGTRLTVL.

The table lists this clonotype with many counts. The chain joins TRBV12-3 or TRBV12-4 to TRBJ1-5, with D maybe TRBD1 (5 bases). The CDR3 has 13 amino acids. Trimming removed 3 bases from V and 4 bases from J, with 7 bases in between. CDR3 sequence: CASSLTENQPQHF. As DNA, the CDR3 is TGTGCCAGCAGTTTGACAGAGAATCAGCCCCAGCATTTT.

In its sample, this clonotype was seen many times. The DNA of the CDR3 is TGCAGTGCGACCCCTAGCGGGAGAACTACAGATACGCAGTATTTT. Its protein product is CSATPSGRTTDTQYF. V usage is TRBV20-1 and J usage is TRBJ2-3, with 10 bases identical to TRBD2. From germline, CDR1 is DFQATT and CDR2 SNEGSKA (reference sequence). This CDR3 has 15 residues. J gave up 3 bases and V 6 bases, and 9 bases lay outside the gene matches.

This clonotype was seen only a few times. J is TRBJ2-1 and V is TRBV7-2; 8 nucleotides align to TRBD2. V gave up 5 bases and J gave up 7 bases; unmatched junction bases: 10. Germline V gene lookup returns CDR1 SGHTA and CDR2 FQGNSA. This CDR3 spans 15 amino acids. The CDR3 region has the DNA TGTGCCAGCAGCCCCTGGGGAGCGGGAGCTAATGAGCAGTTCTTC. It specifies CASSPWGAGANEQFF.

This clonotype was picked up many times. The V gene is TRBV29-1, the J gene TRBJ2-7; 10 nucleotides line up with TRBD1. This CDR3 comprises 14 residues. Per the germline V gene, CDR1 is SQVTM and CDR2 is ANQGSEA. V gave up 7 bases and J gave up 5 bases; unmatched junction bases: 11. The CDR3 protein is CSASVWDRGHEQYF. The CDR3 DNA sequence: TGCAGCGCTTCAGTTTGGGACAGGGGACACGAGCAGTACTTC.

At least ten counts were recorded for this clonotype. The J gene is TRBJ2-1, the V gene TRBV27, with 11 bases matching TRBD2. Germline V gene sequence: CDR1 MNHEY, CDR2 SMNVEV (reference sequence). The J segment lost 5 bases and the V segment lost 2 bases, leaving 2 bases of the junction unmatched. This CDR3 contains 15 residues. The CDR3 DNA reads as TGTGCCAGCAGTTTAAGACTAGCGGGGAACAATGAGCAGTTCTTC. As protein: CASSLRLAGNNEQFF.

This clonotype has a count of ten or more. The chain is built from TRBV4-1 and TRBJ2-3, with D possibly being TRBD1 (6 bases). Germline loops: CDR1 MGHRA, CDR2 YSYEKL. Trimming took off 1 base at V and 5 bases at J, with 7 bases between the two ends. CDR3 length equals 13 residues. CDR3 DNA sequence: TGCGCCAGCAGCCAAGGGGGGCTAGATACGCAGTATTTT. As protein: CASSQGGLDTQYF.

This clonotype was counted ten times or more. The chain has TRBV6-2 or TRBV6-3 and TRBJ1-1, with 7 bases matching TRBD1. With 5 bases clipped from V and 0 bases from J, the junction kept 3 bases outside the gene matches. The CDR3 is 14 amino acids. Germline CDR1 reads MNHEY; CDR2 reads SVGEGT. CDR3 amino acids: CASSKQGMNTEAFF. Written as DNA, the CDR3 is TGTGCCAGCAGTAAACAGGGGATGAACACTGAAGCTTTCTTT.

This clonotype was picked up many times. J is TRBJ2-7 and V is TRBV7-2; TRBD2 might be the D (6 bases). This CDR3 spans 17 amino acids. The V and J ends lost 5 bases and 0 bases respectively, with 20 bases between them. Germline V gene lookup returns CDR1 SGHTA and CDR2 FQGNSA. The CDR3 region has the DNA TGTGCCAGCAGCGTAGTTACCTCTAGCGTTGCCTCCTACGAGCAGTACTTC. This sequence encodes CASSVVTSSVASYEQYF.

This clonotype was counted many times. The CDR3 coding sequence is TGCGCCAGCAGGGTTGGGACTAGCGGAGTCACCGGGGAGCTGTTTTTT. This translates into CASRVGTSGVTGELFF. The chain has TRBV5-1 and TRBJ2-2; 11 bases are a match to TRBD2. Germline V gene data show CDR1 as SGHRS and CDR2 as YFSETQ. The J segment lost 4 bases and the V segment lost 5 bases, leaving 7 bases of the junction unmatched. The CDR3 is 16 amino acids.

This clonotype was counted at least ten times. The rearrangement links TRBV9 to TRBJ1-3; D unclear. Trimming shortened V by 3 bases and J by 3 bases, and 4 bases separated the two germline ends. The CDR3 runs 12 residues. The germline CDR1 and CDR2 sequences are SGDLS and YYNGEE. The CDR3 spells CASSGLGNTIYF. CDR3 DNA: TGTGCCAGCAGCGGGCTTGGAAACACCATATATTTT.

This clonotype was seen repeatedly, ten times or more. The rearrangement uses TRBV12-3 or TRBV12-4 and TRBJ2-1, with TRBD1 matching 12 bases. V was pared by 5 bases and J by 7 bases, with 3 bases of the junction left unmatched. This CDR3 is built from 14 residues. The CDR3 region is CASSRGQGANEQFF. As DNA, the CDR3 is TGTGCCAGCAGTAGGGGACAGGGGGCAAATGAGCAGTTCTTC.

This clonotype was observed at least ten times. This sequence joins TRBV5-1 and TRBJ2-2, with 9 bases lining up with TRBD2. The J segment lost 2 bases and the V segment lost 4 bases, leaving 12 bases of the junction unmatched. The germline CDR1 and CDR2 sequences are SGHRS and YFSETQ. This CDR3 region has 18 residues. CDR3 protein: CASSRLAGLAENTGELFF. The CDR3 DNA sequence: TGCGCCAGCAGCCGTTTGGCGGGACTAGCCGAAAACACCGGGGAGCTGTTTTTT. The full variable domain, in which reference TRBV5-1 and TRBJ2-2 provide the parts outside the CDR3, is KAGVTQTPRYLIKTRGQQVTLSCSPISGHRSVSWYQQTPGQGLQFLFEYFSETQRNKGNFPGRFSGRQFSNSRSEMNVSTLELGDSALYLCASSRLAGLAENTGELFFGEGSRLTVL.

The table lists this clonotype with many counts. V and J are TRBV29-1 and TRBJ2-3; D not certain. CDR1 SQVTM and CDR2 ANQGSEA come from the germline V gene. Trimming shortened V by 7 bases and J by 4 bases, and 9 bases separated the two germline ends. CDR3 length: 11 amino acids. The DNA for the CDR3 is TGCAGCGCCCGGCACCCAGATACGCAGTATTTT. Amino acids: CSARHPDTQYF.

This clonotype was counted at least ten times. This chain connects TRBV24-1 to TRBJ2-7, with D possibly being TRBD2 (5 bases). The CDR3 runs to 12 residues. The V end lost 9 bases, the J end lost 5 bases, and 13 bases lay between the germline ends. CDR1 is KGHDR and CDR2 is SFDVKD in the germline V gene. In DNA form, the CDR3 reads TGTGCCACCGGAGGCATAGGGAACGAGCAGTACTTC. Its translation: CATGGIGNEQYF.

This clonotype was detected many times. The gene calls are TRBV20-1 and TRBJ2-3; 9 nucleotides align to TRBD1. Germline-derived CDR1 and CDR2 are DFQATT and SNEGSKA (reference sequence). V was pared by 3 bases and J by 6 bases, with 13 bases of the junction left unmatched. This CDR3 comprises 16 residues. In nucleotides, the CDR3 is TGCAGTGCTAGCGACGCCGGGACAGGGCTACCCGATACGCAGTATTTT. Translated: CSASDAGTGLPDTQYF.

This clonotype was detected only a few times. The V call is TRBV27, the J call TRBJ2-5, with D perhaps matching TRBD2 (5 bases). This CDR3 region has 14 residues. From germline, CDR1 is MNHEY and CDR2 SMNVEV (reference sequence). Trimming removed 0 bases at V and 7 bases at J, with 12 bases between. The CDR3 here is CASSLSGSRGTQYF. Written as DNA, the CDR3 is TGTGCCAGCAGTTTATCGGGTTCCCGGGGGACCCAGTACTTC.